The sequence of this TCR beta chain was determined in a study of preoperative IRX-2 immunotherapy in early breast cancer (dated by TCRdb to 2018 to 2020). Library preparation was by the immunoSEQ multiplex PCR assay. TCRdb stores this immuneACCESS table with in-frame sequences only. Part of the clones is absent; in the studies checked, under half of the shortfall reflects unresolved V genes, and no reason is known for the rest. The sample profile shows 40,000 to 45,000 clones; about 80% of them were found once. The top ten clonotypes cover approximately 1.1% of the sample. V is cut back by 6 bases and J by 3 bases, with 3 bases in the junction unmatched. The germline V gene supplies CDR1 MNHGY and CDR2 SAAAGT. The CDR3 spans 13 residues, from the cysteine through the phenylalanine. Only the CDR3 DNA is retained, 39 bases long and in frame from the first base. The sample's treatment or condition label is to be understood as: preoperative locoregional IRX-2 cytokine immunotherapy. The samples were obtained from a phase Ib study that tested preoperative, locoregional IRX-2 cytokine immunotherapy meant to prime immune responses. Donors were patients with early-stage breast cancer who received IRX-2 before surgery.

About this clone itself: This receptor's antigen is unknown. One base away there is no much larger clone; base qualities are not given.

The receptor's source is a human donor with breast cancer. The chain links TRBV6-8 with TRBJ1-1, with 8 bases matching TRBD1. The sequencing used tumor tissue, collected after IRX-2 immunotherapy. The nucleotides read TGTGCCAGCAGCACGGACAGGGACACTGAAGCTTTCTTT. This translates into CASSTDRDTEAFF.